The next 3 T cell receptor beta chains were all read from a single sample in a study of cytomegalovirus exposure and HLA in healthy donors. Primers included in the PCR were 60 Vbeta and 13 Jbeta primers. The method was immunoSEQ multiplex PCR; TCRdb's version includes in-frame clones alone and lacks a portion of them. The sample lists roughly 180,000 clones, approximately 83% occurring once. Sequencing was performed on PBMCs. Receptor source: a man aged 18 to 29 in good health and CMV-seropositive.

The V and J genes are TRBV18 and TRBJ1-6; D gene uncertain. The CDR3 has 13 residues. CDR1 and CDR2 from the germline V gene are KGHSH and LQKENI. V was pared by 0 bases and J by 7 bases, with 4 bases between. The CDR3 DNA sequence: TGTGCCAGCTCACCACCAGAGAATTCACCCCTCCACTTT. This gives the protein CASSPPENSPLHF.

This clone was counted only a few times. The V gene is TRBV2, the J gene TRBJ1-4; 9 positions match TRBD1. V trimming: 7 bases; J trimming: 7 bases; junction bases outside the gene matches: 7. CDR3 length: 14 residues. Germline-derived CDR1 and CDR2 are SNHLY and FYNNEI. CDR3 region: CASNPEQGAEKLFF. The DNA of the CDR3 is TGTGCCAGCAACCCCGAACAGGGGGCTGAAAAACTGTTTTTT.

The rearrangement joins TRBV27 to TRBJ1-2; perhaps TRBD1 as D (5 bases). In germline, CDR1 is MNHEY, CDR2 SMNVEV (reference sequence). The CDR3 extends over 13 amino acids. Trimming removed 7 bases from V and 3 bases from J, with 12 bases in between. CDR3 sequence: CASTRRGDYGYTF. CDR3 coding DNA: TGTGCCAGCACCAGGAGGGGAGACTATGGCTACACCTTC.